This T cell receptor beta chain was identified in a study of regulatory T cells in long-lasting Graves disease. Across the study: Over 5 years of antithyroid drugs plus positive TSH receptor antibodies defined persistent Graves' disease.

Time point denoted: persistent/refractory GD, antithyroid drugs over 5 years with positive TRAb. Scientists built the TCR library using RNA that was extracted from PBMCs. Graves' disease diagnosis followed American Thyroid Association guidelines. General study findings and limits: TRBV28 was favored in persistent disease, as were TRBJ1-2 and TRBJ2-5. Sample size, which was small, may have reduced accuracy.

V shed 2 bases and J 0 bases; nucleotides not matched to a gene: 4. CDR3 size: 15 residues. Per germline, CDR1 SGHNT and CDR2 YENEEA. Arm-PCR of CDR3 regions and iRepertoire HTBI primers were used to build TCR beta libraries. TCRdb reprocessed the multiplex PCR reads with MiXCR, giving one entry per CDR3 protein. Of roughly 300,000 distinct CDR3 sequences detected, roughly a fifth appear once; the ten largest clones hold 25% to 30%. This clonotype showed up just a few times. Its antigen is undetermined. The chain has TRBV11-3 and TRBJ2-7; 7 bases are a match to TRBD2. This clonotype originated in a female donor with Graves disease. The sequencing here drew on peripheral blood mononuclear cells (PBMCs), taken when the disease was refractory, from a patient treated with antithyroid drugs. CDR3 DNA sequence: TGTGCCAGCAGCTTACTGGGACTAAACTCCTACGAGCAGTACTTC. This gives the protein CASSLLGLNSYEQYF.